The TCR beta chain under discussion was sequenced for a study of blood T cell repertoires in COVID-19. Study-wide background: Some COVID-19 samples were acute and others convalescent; all came from the United States, Italy and Spain. Sources were T cells, B-cell-depleted T cells, or PBMCs; the material itself was cDNA or gDNA.

This CDR3 spans 14 amino acids. Deletions cut 3 bases from V and 0 bases from J, with 5 bases between. Germline V gene data show CDR1 as LNHDA and CDR2 as SQIVND (reference sequence). Patients at the Seattle site were enrolled during active infection and followed longitudinally. In the original analysis: Reference gene primer amplification gave nucleated cell count estimates. Generated by immunoSEQ multiplex PCR, the TCRdb table keeps only in-frame clones and is missing some. V, J and clone size derive from that table, while D and trimming were established from the DNA sequence. The sample holds around 400,000 clones; around 87% are singletons and the top ten take 10%.

The chain recombines TRBV19 with TRBJ1-4; no reliable D call. The sequenced sample was peripheral blood. The source is a woman aged 25 to 45 with COVID-19, enrolled during active disease. The CDR3 sequence: CASSMGTTNEKLFF. Written as DNA, the CDR3 is TGTGCCAGTAGTATGGGCACAACTAATGAAAAACTGTTTTTT.